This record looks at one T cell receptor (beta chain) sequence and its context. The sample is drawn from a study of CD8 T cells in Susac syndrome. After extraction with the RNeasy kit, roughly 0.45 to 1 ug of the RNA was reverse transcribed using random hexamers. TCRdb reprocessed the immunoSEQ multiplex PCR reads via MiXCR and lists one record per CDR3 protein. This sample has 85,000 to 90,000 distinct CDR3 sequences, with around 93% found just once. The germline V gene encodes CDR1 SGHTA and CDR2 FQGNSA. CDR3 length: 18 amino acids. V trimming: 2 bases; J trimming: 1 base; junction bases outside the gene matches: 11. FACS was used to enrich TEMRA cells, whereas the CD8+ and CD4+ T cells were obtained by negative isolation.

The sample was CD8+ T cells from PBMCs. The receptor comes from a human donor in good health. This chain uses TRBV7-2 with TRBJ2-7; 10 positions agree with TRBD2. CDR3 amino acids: CASSLRLAGASGSYEQYF. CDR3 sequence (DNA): TGTGCCAGCAGCTTAAGGCTAGCGGGGGCCTCCGGGTCCTACGAGCAGTACTTC.